The entry below describes one TCR beta chain. Its target is not known. The data were produced by immunoSEQ multiplex PCR, yet TCRdb's version contains in-frame clones alone and is incomplete. The table lists under 85,000 clones, 75% to 90% of them singletons. Stated time point: week 23, last vaccination. Doses consisted of 300 ug of mutant IDH1 20-mer peptide each, paired with topical imiquimod. Those who donated had recent WHO grade 3 or 4 IDH1-mutant, ATRX-lost astrocytomas. The sample originates from a study of a mutant IDH1 vaccine in newly diagnosed glioma. Study context: The initiation of vaccination occurred 4-6 weeks after radiotherapy alone, or with temozolomide cycles.

The J segment lost 5 bases and the V segment lost 2 bases, leaving 7 bases of the junction unmatched. There are 14 residues in the CDR3. Looked up from germline, CDR1 is GTSNPN and CDR2 is SVGIG (reference sequence). The sequence derives from a woman between 50 and 59 years old with glioma. The chain joins TRBV30 to TRBJ2-7; 9 nucleotides match TRBD1. Specimen: PBMCs, collected from a glioma patient whose treatment included an IDH1 peptide vaccine. CDR3 in DNA: TGTGCCTGGAGTCGACGGGACAGGGATCACGAGCAGTACTTC. This encodes CAWSRRDRDHEQYF.